The 24 T cell receptor beta chains reported below all come from one sample, sequenced in a study of beta chain features in type 1 diabetes (dated by TCRdb to the late 2010s). Study-wide conclusions, independent of this receptor: A moderate but significant shortening of TCRB CDR3 length was observed in type 1 diabetes patients in all four CD4+ subsets.

No antigens are known for them. The library was made by the immunoSEQ multiplex PCR assay. All of the isolated RNA was reverse transcribed with the High Capacity cDNA Reverse Transcription Kit, so expressed TCRB transcripts were sequenced. TCRdb obtained this table from immuneACCESS and retained in-frame rearrangements with V and J assigned. These tables miss some clones; where compared with another copy, unresolved V genes account for less than half of the shortfall, and the remainder is unexplained. The sample profile shows 50,000 or so clones; about 40% of them were found once. Roughly 1.5% of the sample is taken by the ten largest. Sequenced material: Tregs from blood. This specimen's cell subset or site label, interpreted: regulatory CD4+ T cells. These receptors all stem from a man aged 30-40 years with type 1 diabetes.

This clone came up a few times. The chain is built from TRBV19 and TRBJ1-2; 9 bases align to TRBD1. The CDR3 runs 15 residues. From germline, CDR1 is LNHDA and CDR2 SQIVND (reference sequence). With V trimmed by 7 bases and J by 0 bases, 6 bases remained unmatched. The CDR3 DNA reads TGTGCCAGTACCTTCGGGGACAGGGCTAACTATGGCTACACCTTC. Encoded protein: CASTFGDRANYGYTF.

The rearrangement links TRBV11-3 to TRBJ2-7; 8 bases fit TRBD1. The V segment lost 6 bases and the J segment 3 bases; nucleotides outside the gene matches: 7. CDR3 length: 14 residues. The germline V gene has CDR1 SGHNT and CDR2 YENEEA. CDR3 sequence reads: CASSFQGASYEQYF. The DNA for the CDR3 is TGTGCCAGCAGTTTCCAGGGGGCCAGCTACGAGCAGTACTTC.

CDR3 in amino acids: CASSLDRRNEQFF. The CDR3 DNA reads TGTGCCAGCAGCTTAGACCGGCGGAACGAGCAGTTCTTC. The J gene is TRBJ2-1, the V gene TRBV7-8; D uncertain. V was cut by 1 base and J by 10 bases, with 11 bases left in between. The V gene's germline CDR1 is SGHVS and CDR2 FQNEAQ. This CDR3 is 13 amino acids long.

The J gene is TRBJ2-5, the V gene TRBV4-3, with D tentatively TRBD2 (6 bases). CDR3 length equals 15 residues. V lost 2 bases, J lost 2 bases, and 12 bases lay in between. Germline V lookup: CDR1 LGHNA, CDR2 YSLEER. This CDR3 is CASSQFLTRQETQYF. The DNA of the CDR3 is TGCGCCAGCAGCCAATTTTTGACTAGACAAGAGACCCAGTACTTC.

The V and J genes are TRBV4-1 and TRBJ2-1; 7 bases map to TRBD1. The CDR3 sequence is 16 residues long. The germline gives CDR1 MGHRA, CDR2 YSYEKL. Germline trimming cut 1 base from V and 2 bases from J; bases unmatched to any gene: 5. The CDR3 DNA follows: TGCGCCAGCAGCCAAGGGACAGGTACCGCCTACAATGAGCAGTTCTTC. Its protein is CASSQGTGTAYNEQFF.

CDR3 sequence reads: CASSAPRDRAPYEQYF. The CDR3 coding sequence is TGTGCCAGCAGCGCGCCTCGGGACAGGGCTCCCTACGAGCAGTACTTC. This chain connects TRBV21-1 to TRBJ2-7; whether TRBD1, the table's D call, matches the DNA was not checked. TRBV21-1 counts as a pseudogene. This CDR3 spans 16 amino acids.

This clone was observed a handful of times. The chain links TRBV28 to TRBJ2-1; TRBD2 aligns across 12 bases. The germline V gene encodes CDR1 MDHEN and CDR2 SYDVKM. This CDR3 is 16 amino acids long. Trimming cost V 1 base and J 5 bases; bases outside gene matches: 3. The CDR3 loop is CASSLSWTSGNNEQFF. The CDR3 DNA sequence: TGTGCCAGCAGTTTATCGTGGACTAGCGGGAACAATGAGCAGTTCTTC.

The rearrangement joins TRBV4-3 to TRBJ2-7, with TRBD1 matching over 7 bases. Germline V lookup: CDR1 LGHNA, CDR2 YSLEER. Trimming removed 0 bases from V and 7 bases from J; junction bases left unmatched: 9. This CDR3 spans 15 amino acids. Here the CDR3 DNA reads TGCGCCAGCAGCCAAGATTTCACAGGGGTGAGGGAGCAGTACTTC. Translation: CASSQDFTGVREQYF.

This clone was seen more than once but under ten times. This sequence joins TRBV6-6 and TRBJ1-3; TRBD1 matches 9 bases. The V and J ends lost 6 bases and 4 bases, in that order; junction bases with no gene match: 4. The germline V gene encodes CDR1 MNHNY and CDR2 SVGAGI (reference sequence). The CDR3 spans 14 residues. This chain's CDR3 is CASSPGQGGNTIYF. The CDR3 DNA is TGTGCCAGCAGCCCGGGACAGGGCGGAAACACCATATATTTT.

V gene TRBV6-5 combines with J gene TRBJ1-2; D call uncertain. The CDR3 is 12 residues long. CDR1 is MNHEY and CDR2 is SVGAGI in the germline V gene. V lost 8 bases to trimming and J lost 7 bases, with 14 bases between them. The CDR3 region has the DNA TGTGCCAGCTGGGAGGGTTCTATTGGCTACACCTTC. Protein: CASWEGSIGYTF.

This chain uses TRBV4-2 with TRBJ2-2; TRBD2 agrees at 11 bases. The germline gives CDR1 LGHNA, CDR2 YNFKEQ. With V trimmed by 0 bases and J by 7 bases, 7 bases remained unmatched. This CDR3 is built from 17 residues. The CDR3 nucleotides are TGTGCCAGCAGCCAAGACCGGGCTAGCGGGAGGAACGGGGAGCTGTTTTTT. Protein: CASSQDRASGRNGELFF.

The chain is built from TRBV28 and TRBJ1-5; D is uncertain. Germline V gives CDR1 MDHEN, CDR2 SYDVKM. The CDR3 has 14 amino acids. Trimming took off 5 bases at V and 5 bases at J, with 13 bases between the two ends. The CDR3 loop reads CASSRGWEDQPQHF. The CDR3 DNA follows: TGTGCCAGCAGTAGAGGGTGGGAGGATCAGCCCCAGCATTTT.

This clone was picked up a small number of times. V and J are TRBV10-3 and TRBJ2-1, with D perhaps TRBD1 (6 bases). The germline V gene encodes CDR1 ENHRY and CDR2 SYGVKD. Trimming removed 1 base at V and 7 bases at J, with 11 bases between. The CDR3 length is 14 residues. CDR3 sequence (DNA): TGTGCCATCAGTGAGTTAGGACAGTCAAATGAGCAGTTCTTC. Translation gives CAISELGQSNEQFF.

The V gene is TRBV28, the J gene TRBJ2-5, with 11 bases lining up with TRBD2. The DNA matches TRBJ2-7 better at its end, which makes the J call doubtful. The CDR3 runs to 17 residues. From germline, CDR1 is MDHEN and CDR2 SYDVKM. The CDR3 is CASTLAGGLHLLYEQYF. For the CDR3, the DNA is TGTGCCAGCACCCTAGCGGGAGGACTCCACCTCCTGTACGAGCAGTACTTC.

Comment on this clone: Since no conserved phenylalanine or tryptophan closes the CDR3, a read error is the likely cause. The DNA is left out, because the CDR3 cannot be placed on it with certainty; the CDR3 is given as TCRdb lists it. This chain uses TRBV7-9 with TRBJ1-4; the table names TRBD1, a call not compared with the DNA. The CDR3 comprises 14 residues, both ends counted. The germline gives CDR1 SEHNR, CDR2 FQNEAQ (reference sequence). This CDR3 is CASSLGQKTTNDPS.

The table lists this clone with a few counts. This chain links TRBV7-2 with TRBJ2-5; TRBD1 might be the D (5 bases). Trimming removed 1 base from V and 5 bases from J, with 5 bases in between. Germline V CDR1 and CDR2: SGHTA, FQGNSA. This CDR3 is 12 amino acids long. The CDR3 reads CASSLDRETQYF. CDR3 in DNA: TGTGCCAGCAGCTTAGACAGGGAGACCCAGTACTTC.

This rearrangement joins TRBV28 to TRBJ2-4; TRBD2 agrees at 8 bases. The germline CDR1 and CDR2 sequences are MDHEN and SYDVKM. The V gene end was trimmed by 8 bases and the J gene end by 5 bases; junction bases not matched to a gene: 5. CDR3 length equals 13 residues. CDR3 sequence: CASRTSGQNIQYF. The CDR3 DNA is TGTGCCAGCCGTACTAGCGGACAAAACATTCAGTACTTC.

This clone was found once. The rearrangement links TRBV7-9 to TRBJ1-5; D is unresolved. The CDR3 has 12 residues. V was trimmed by 5 bases and J by 5 bases, leaving 7 bases between them. Germline V gives CDR1 SEHNR, CDR2 FQNEAQ (reference sequence). CDR3 loop: CASSIGDQPQHF. The CDR3 coding sequence is TGTGCCAGCAGCATTGGAGATCAGCCCCAGCATTTT.

The V call is TRBV7-9, the J call TRBJ1-1; TRBD1 might be the D (6 bases). There are 15 residues in the CDR3. V lost 4 bases, J lost 0 bases, and 12 bases lay in between. Germline V gene lookup returns CDR1 SEHNR and CDR2 FQNEAQ (reference sequence). CDR3 DNA: TGTGCCAGCAGCTCACCGGCAGGGGTGAACACTGAAGCTTTCTTT. This codes for CASSSPAGVNTEAFF.

CDR3 bases: TGTGCCAGCAGCTTAGCGGTTTCTCAGGCGAGCTCCTACGAGCAGTACTTC. Translated: CASSLAVSQASSYEQYF. The chain carries TRBV7-2 and TRBJ2-5; D ambiguous. The J call may be mistaken, given a closer DNA end match to TRBJ2-7. This CDR3 comprises 17 residues. Germline CDR1 SGHTA, CDR2 FQGNSA.

The rearrangement uses TRBV5-5 and TRBJ1-5; 10 bases are a match to TRBD1. This CDR3 has 17 amino acids. In germline, CDR1 is SGHKS, CDR2 YYEKEE (reference sequence). The V and J ends lost 4 bases and 1 base, in that order; junction bases with no gene match: 8. The chain's CDR3 is CASSNRDRGVSNQPQHF. CDR3 nucleotide sequence: TGTGCCAGCAGCAACCGGGACAGGGGAGTGAGCAATCAGCCCCAGCATTTT.

The CDR3 nucleotides are TGTGCCAGCAGCACGGGAGTCTTCTACGAGCAGTACTTC. It codes for CASSTGVFYEQYF. This chain joins TRBV28 and TRBJ2-7, with D possibly TRBD2 on 6 matching bases. Germline CDR1 reads MDHEN; CDR2 reads SYDVKM. The CDR3 runs to 13 residues. V was cut by 6 bases and J by 3 bases, with 12 bases left in between.

This clone was recorded a few times. The chain uses TRBV30 and TRBJ2-6; TRBD2 aligns across 12 bases. Trimming cost V 4 bases and J 2 bases; bases outside gene matches: 6. Germline CDR1 and CDR2: GTSNPN and SVGIG (reference sequence). CDR3 length equals 17 residues. CDR3 DNA: TGTGCCTGGACCCGACTAGCGGGAGAACCTGGGGCCAACGTCCTGACTTTC. Translated, it gives CAWTRLAGEPGANVLTF.

The sample holds a few counts of this clone. The gene calls are TRBV6-1 and TRBJ2-1; 7 bases match TRBD1. This CDR3 is built from 13 residues. The ends lost 4 bases at V and 7 bases at J; junction bases unmatched: 4. The germline V gene encodes CDR1 MNHNS and CDR2 SASEGT. The CDR3 nucleotides read TGTGCCAGCAGTGTGACAGGGATAAATGAGCAGTTCTTC. The encoded protein is CASSVTGINEQFF.